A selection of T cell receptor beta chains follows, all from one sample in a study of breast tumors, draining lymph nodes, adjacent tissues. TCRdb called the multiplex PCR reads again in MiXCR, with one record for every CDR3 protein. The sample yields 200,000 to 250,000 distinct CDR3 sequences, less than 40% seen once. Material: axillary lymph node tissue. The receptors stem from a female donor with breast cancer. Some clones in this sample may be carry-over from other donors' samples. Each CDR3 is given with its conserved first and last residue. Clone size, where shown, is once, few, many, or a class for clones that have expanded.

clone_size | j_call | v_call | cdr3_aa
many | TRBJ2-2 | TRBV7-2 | CASSLVTGLAGELFF
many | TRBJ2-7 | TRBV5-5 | CATRPSPNGEQYF
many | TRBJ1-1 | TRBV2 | CASRKDRLLGAFF
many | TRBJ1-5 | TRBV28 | CASSLLGQFNQPQHF
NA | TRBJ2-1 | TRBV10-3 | CATRDSPGLGANEQFF
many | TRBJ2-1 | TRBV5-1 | CASSLRATSGTSSYNEQFF
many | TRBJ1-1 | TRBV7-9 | CASRGVGRKNTEAFF
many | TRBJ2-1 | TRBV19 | CASRTSGRAGGNEQFF
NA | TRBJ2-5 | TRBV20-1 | CSASVVVGDRAETQYF
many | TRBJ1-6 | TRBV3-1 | CASSPYGTGNSPLHF
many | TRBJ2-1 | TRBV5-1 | CASSAGSYNERFF
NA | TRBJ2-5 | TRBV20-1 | CSAISGDPQSQETQYF
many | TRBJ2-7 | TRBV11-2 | CASSSTALSYEQYF
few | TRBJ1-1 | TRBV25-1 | CASSQGGTTEAFF
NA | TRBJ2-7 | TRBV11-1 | CAGSLAKGIRQGSAYEQYF
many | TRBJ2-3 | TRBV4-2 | CASSQDRRITDTQYF
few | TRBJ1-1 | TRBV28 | CASSSTGYTEAFF
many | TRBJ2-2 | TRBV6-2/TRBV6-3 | CASSYSAGQTNTGELFF
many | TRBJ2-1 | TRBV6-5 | CATGTSGINEQFF
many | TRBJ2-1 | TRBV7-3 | CASSANRALSYNEQFF
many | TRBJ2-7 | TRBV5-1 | CASSLGSGTGTYEQYF
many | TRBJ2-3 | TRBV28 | CASQTSGSTTDTQYF
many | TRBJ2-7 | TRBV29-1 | CSVVDRGDEQYF
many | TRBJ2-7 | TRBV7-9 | CASSQLAGASAEQYF
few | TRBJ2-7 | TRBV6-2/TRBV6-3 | CASSHGGSRYEQYF
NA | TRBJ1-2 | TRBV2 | CASTPEGRSYGYTF
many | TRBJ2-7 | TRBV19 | CASSFRLAGTYEQYF
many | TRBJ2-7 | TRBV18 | CASSSPLAEQYF
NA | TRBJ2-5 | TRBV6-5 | CASGLLVGQETQYF
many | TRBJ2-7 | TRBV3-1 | CASSPGARSYEQYF
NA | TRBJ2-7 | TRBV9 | CASSVDPDSTYEQYF
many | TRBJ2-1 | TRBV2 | CASRGGGASYNEQFF
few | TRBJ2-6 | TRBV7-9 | CASSLAGGANVLTF
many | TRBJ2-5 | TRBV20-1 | CSARTGAQETQYF
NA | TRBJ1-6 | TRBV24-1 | CAAIGRGRNSPLHF
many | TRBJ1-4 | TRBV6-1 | CASRDLDRGLFF
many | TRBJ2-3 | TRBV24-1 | CATTSGGTDTQYF
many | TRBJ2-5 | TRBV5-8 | CASSYGQGETQYF
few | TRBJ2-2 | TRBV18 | CASSPREGPNTGELFF
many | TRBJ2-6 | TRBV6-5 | CASSWTDSSGANVLTF
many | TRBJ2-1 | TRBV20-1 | CSATTSGRNEQFF
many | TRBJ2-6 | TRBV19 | CASSIWAISGANVLTF
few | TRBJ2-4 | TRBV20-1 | CSARDLVREAFAKNIQYF
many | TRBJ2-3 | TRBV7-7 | CASSPGGGHGDTQYF
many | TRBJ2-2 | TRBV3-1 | CASSTRARELFF
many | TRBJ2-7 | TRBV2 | CASGLSRQGNEQYF
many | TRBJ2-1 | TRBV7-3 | CASSLIRLAGGRGEQFF
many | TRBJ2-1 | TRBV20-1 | CSASGGANNEQFF
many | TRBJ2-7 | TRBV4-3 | CASSHEPGQVSYEQYF
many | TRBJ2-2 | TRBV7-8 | CASSLAGAGELFF